The sequence of this T cell receptor beta chain was determined in a study of neurological immune-mediated disorders. Study outcomes and limitations: The most TCR clonal expansion was seen in HTLV-1-associated myelopathy, whereas the least was seen in multiple sclerosis, below the level in healthy controls.

Trimming cost V 4 bases and J 0 bases, with 9 bases left between them. The CDR3 sequence is 13 residues long. Germline assignment: CDR1 SQVTM and CDR2 ANQGSEA. 5'RACE generated cDNA with 10-nucleotide random UMIs. TCRdb re-called the 5' RACE reads through MiXCR, storing one row per CDR3 protein. The top ten clones hold approximately 16% of a sample with 25,000 to 35,000 distinct CDR3 sequences, approximately 21% of them seen once. This clonotype was recorded at least ten times. Its antigen is as yet unknown. This TCR was sampled from an older woman in good health. The chain uses TRBV29-1 and TRBJ1-1; D is unresolved. Sequenced material: PBMCs. The CDR3 region has the DNA TGCAGCGTTGTGGCCCAATTGAACACTGAAGCTTTCTTT. Translating gives CSVVAQLNTEAFF.